This record concerns one T cell receptor (beta chain) sequence. This sample is drawn from a study of blood T cell repertoires in COVID-19. Study information: Collection of acute and convalescent COVID-19 samples took place in the United States, Italy and Spain. From T cells, B-cell-depleted T cells, or PBMCs came the material, which was cDNA or gDNA.

Authors' processing steps: How many nucleated cells were present was estimated from reference gene primer amplification. The table came from immunoSEQ multiplex PCR; TCRdb's copy has only in-frame clones and leaves some out. The V and J calls and clone size come from that table; D and trimming were worked out from the DNA. The sample lists around 150,000 clones; approximately 88% were seen once. Germline CDR1 is SGDLS and CDR2 is YYNGEE. V was cut by 4 bases and J by 1 base, with 18 bases left in between. CDR3 length: 17 amino acids. V usage is TRBV9 and J usage is TRBJ2-1; maybe TRBD2 (6 bases). This clonotype was sampled from a woman in her 50s who had recovered from COVID-19. The specimen was PBMCs or T cells enriched from blood (not recorded which). The CDR3 DNA sequence: TGTGCCAGCAGCTTAGGGGTCCGCGGGGCATCCTACAATGAGCAGTTCTTC. It yields the protein CASSLGVRGASYNEQFF.